A few counts support the clone carrying this T cell receptor (beta chain). The target antigen is unknown. Additional DNA sequences in this sample encode the identical CDR3. Sequenced by immunoSEQ multiplex PCR; TCRdb stores in-frame clones only, minus some. Among 80,000 to 100,000 clones listed, about 93% were seen once. Germline lookup yields CDR1 MNHEY and CDR2 SVGAGI. This CDR3 is built from 13 residues. Trimming stripped 0 bases from V and 6 bases from J, with 8 bases between. The entry originates in a study of T cell responses to AZD1222 COVID-19 vaccine. Study findings and constraints: Only after the peak T cell response were repertoires sampled.

The V call is TRBV6-5, the J call TRBJ1-1; D perhaps matches TRBD1 (6 bases). The sequence came from an adult who received the AZD1222 COVID-19 vaccine. Sequenced material: peripheral blood, taken 28 days after the second AZD1222 dose. CDR3 nucleotide sequence: TGTGCCAGCAGTTACTCAGGGGGACCTGAAGCTTTCTTT. Its translation is CASSYSGGPEAFF.